This TCR beta chain stems from a study of cytomegalovirus exposure and HLA in healthy donors. Points on this clone: Antigen unknown.

PCR amplification relied on 60 Vbeta primers (plus 13 Jbeta primers). Profiled with immunoSEQ multiplex PCR; TCRdb holds only in-frame clones, not every one. The sample consists of 170,000 or so clones, around 80% of them appearing once. Study-level results: The listing of fewer than 200 TCR beta chains classed them as cytomegalovirus-associated. What a later analysis showed was that several of the most significant clusters appeared linked to common viral pathogens.

Source material: PBMCs. This sequence originates from a woman aged 50 to 60 in good health and CMV-seropositive.

The DNA of the CDR3 is TGTGCCAGCTCACCGGCGGATGGTCATACGCAGTATTTT. Protein product: CASSPADGHTQYF. This chain links TRBV18 with TRBJ2-3; D is ambiguous. The CDR3 consists of 13 residues. The V end was cut by 3 bases, the J end by 7 bases, with 11 bases between. Looked up from germline, CDR1 is KGHSH and CDR2 is LQKENI.